One sample yielded the 18 T cell receptor beta chains listed below, sequenced in a study of blood T cell repertoires in COVID-19. Sequenced by immunoSEQ multiplex PCR; TCRdb stores in-frame clones only, minus some. The table has around 140,000 clones, approximately 86% seen once. Input material: peripheral blood. Receptors originate from a woman between 55 and 75 years old with acute or convalescent COVID-19.

The chain links TRBV7-9 to TRBJ2-7; D is ambiguous. From germline, CDR1 is SEHNR and CDR2 FQNEAQ (reference sequence). The CDR3 runs to 12 residues. Trimming cost V 4 bases and J 3 bases, with 7 bases left between them. The DNA for the CDR3 is TGTGCCAGCAGCTCCCCCTACTACGAGCAGTACTTC. Translated: CASSSPYYEQYF.

The CDR3 DNA follows: TGTGCCAGCAGTGAAAGGAGTTACTATGGCTACACCTTC. The encoded protein is CASSERSYYGYTF. The V gene is TRBV2, the J gene TRBJ1-2; the D is unclear. The CDR3 runs 13 residues. Germline-derived CDR1 and CDR2 are SNHLY and FYNNEI. Trimming stripped 2 bases from V and 3 bases from J, with 7 bases between.

The V call is TRBV27, the J call TRBJ2-1; 8 nucleotides match TRBD2. This CDR3 spans 15 amino acids. Unmatched junction bases numbered 2, after V lost 2 bases and J lost 2 bases. CDR1 is MNHEY and CDR2 is SMNVEV in the germline V gene (reference sequence). The CDR3: CASSLGGGPYNEQFF. Written as DNA, the CDR3 is TGTGCCAGCAGTTTAGGCGGGGGGCCCTACAATGAGCAGTTCTTC.

A single count supports this clone. The chain joins TRBV30 to TRBJ1-1; no reliable D call. This CDR3 region has 13 residues. V lost 5 bases and J lost 7, with 17 bases in between. The germline V gene encodes CDR1 GTSNPN and CDR2 SVGIG (reference sequence). CDR3 loop: CAWSILSVGEAFF. CDR3 nucleotides: TGTGCCTGGTCGATTCTAAGCGTCGGTGAAGCTTTCTTT.

This sequence joins TRBV11-3 and TRBJ1-1, with TRBD1 as a possible D gene (5 bases). V was trimmed by 2 bases and J by 0 bases, leaving 16 bases between them. The CDR3 sequence is 17 residues long. Germline V gene lookup returns CDR1 SGHNT and CDR2 YENEEA. This CDR3 reads CASSLRQPYPMNTEAFF. DNA of the CDR3: TGTGCCAGCAGCTTACGACAGCCTTACCCTATGAACACTGAAGCTTTCTTT. Using reference TRBV11-3 and TRBJ1-1 for the parts outside the CDR3, the full variable domain is EAGVVQSPRYKIIEKKQPVAFWCNPISGHNTLYWYLQNLGQGPELLIRYENEEAVDDSQLPKDRFSAERLKGVDSTLKIQPAELGDSAVYLCASSLRQPYPMNTEAFFGQGTRLTVV.

This clone came up a few times. J is TRBJ1-5 and V is TRBV7-8; 8 bases agree with TRBD1. Germline lookup yields CDR1 SGHVS and CDR2 FQNEAQ. The CDR3 loop spans 15 amino acids. J was trimmed by 3 bases and V by 1 base; bases with no gene match: 2. The CDR3 region is CASSLGQGFNQPQHF. CDR3 sequence (DNA): TGTGCCAGCAGCTTAGGACAGGGGTTCAATCAGCCCCAGCATTTT.

The rearrangement uses TRBV7-9 and TRBJ2-3; D may be TRBD2 (5 bases). CDR1 and CDR2 from the germline V gene are SEHNR and FQNEAQ (reference sequence). Trimming pared 0 bases from V and 2 bases from J, leaving 12 bases between. The CDR3 is 16 amino acids. For the CDR3, the DNA is TGTGCCAGCAGCTTAGCGGACGGGAAATACACAGATACGCAGTATTTT. Translation gives CASSLADGKYTDTQYF.

Only one count was recorded for this clone. This chain links TRBV4-1 with TRBJ2-7; a weak D match, TRBD1 (6 bases). The V end was cut by 1 base, the J end by 3 bases, with 16 bases between. The CDR3 totals 16 residues. Germline lookup yields CDR1 MGHRA and CDR2 YSYEKL. CDR3 nucleotide sequence: TGCGCCAGCAGCCAAGTCGTGCCCGACAGGTTCTACGAGCAGTACTTC. Translating gives CASSQVVPDRFYEQYF.

The rearrangement links TRBV21-1 to TRBJ2-5; TRBD2, the table's D call, lacks a check against the DNA. TRBV21-1 is assigned pseudogene status. The CDR3 is made up of 16 amino acids. CDR3: CASSKEVLLAGKTQYF. The CDR3 bases are TGTGCCAGCAGCAAAGAGGTCCTGCTAGCCGGGAAGACCCAGTACTTC.

This rearrangement joins TRBV3-1 (or the pseudogene TRBV3-2) to TRBJ2-1; TRBD2 might be the D (6 bases). Trimming left V 0 bases short and J 8 bases short, with 8 bases between. CDR1 LGHDT and CDR2 YNNKEL come from the germline V gene (reference sequence). This CDR3 comprises 13 residues. The CDR3 here is CASSQDWGDEQFF. The CDR3 DNA reads TGTGCCAGCAGCCAAGATTGGGGGGATGAGCAGTTCTTC.

Notes on this clone: At one boundary the junction diverges from the germline segment, which might be a read error. The rearrangement joins TRBV5-6 to TRBJ2-7; D possibly corresponds to TRBD2 (6 bases). This CDR3 is built from 11 residues. Germline values: CDR1 SGHDT, CDR2 YYEEEE. Here the CDR3 DNA reads TGTGCCAGCAGCTTGGGAGAGACTAGGGTGTTC. It yields the protein CASSLGETRVF.

The DNA of the CDR3 is TGTGCCAGTAGCGACCGGGACAGGGGTTCCTACGAGCAGTACTTC. Translated, it gives CASSDRDRGSYEQYF. The chain employs TRBV19 and TRBJ2-7; 10 nucleotides match TRBD1. Trimming took 6 bases from V and 1 from J; bases not matched to a gene: 6. Germline CDR1 and CDR2: LNHDA and SQIVND (reference sequence). CDR3 length: 15 residues.

The genes are TRBV6-6 and TRBJ1-5; D uncertain. V lost 5 bases and J 4 bases, leaving 9 bases between the germline ends. Germline-derived CDR1 and CDR2 are MNHNY and SVGAGI (reference sequence). This CDR3 comprises 13 residues. The CDR3 protein is CASSPTWNQPQHF. In DNA form, the CDR3 reads TGTGCCAGCAGTCCGACTTGGAATCAGCCCCAGCATTTT.

A word on this clone: This sample includes further DNA sequences coding for the same CDR3. The CDR3 DNA is TGTGCCAGCTCACCGGGGGGGAATGAGCAGTTCTTC. This translates into CASSPGGNEQFF. The chain employs TRBV18 and TRBJ2-1, with 7 bases lining up with TRBD2. The CDR3 is made up of 12 amino acids. The ends lost 3 bases at V and 7 bases at J; junction bases unmatched: 0. Germline V gives CDR1 KGHSH, CDR2 LQKENI.

V usage is TRBV5-4 and J usage is TRBJ2-7; a weak D match, TRBD2 (5 bases). Germline CDR1 and CDR2: SGHNT and YYREEE (reference sequence). This CDR3 spans 13 amino acids. V lost 3 bases and J 6 bases, leaving 13 bases between the germline ends. CDR3 protein: CASSSGIEGEQYF. The DNA for the CDR3 is TGTGCCAGCAGCTCGGGGATCGAGGGCGAGCAGTACTTC.

The chain couples TRBV28 to TRBJ1-4, with unresolved D. CDR1 is MDHEN and CDR2 is SYDVKM in the germline V gene. The V gene lost 7 bases and the J gene lost 6 bases, with 3 bases spanning the gap. The CDR3 length is 10 residues. In nucleotides, the CDR3 is TGTGCCAGCAAGCATGAAAAACTGTTTTTT. It specifies CASKHEKLFF. The full variable domain, completed using reference TRBV28 and TRBJ1-4, is DVKVTQSSRYLVKRTGEKVFLECVQDMDHENMFWYRQDPGLGLRLIYFSYDVKMKEKGDIPEGYSVSREKKERFSLILESASTNQTSMYLCASKHEKLFFGSGTQLSVL.

The chain is built from TRBV7-6 and TRBJ1-3; D remains ambiguous. Germline CDR1 and CDR2: SGHVS and FNYEAQ. V was clipped by 2 bases and J by 4 bases, with 12 bases between them. The CDR3 totals 15 residues. The CDR3 region is CASSLSKERGNTIYF. The CDR3 DNA reads as TGTGCCAGCAGCTTATCCAAGGAGAGGGGAAACACCATATATTTT.

CDR3 residues: CASSPHPSEVMNTEAFF. The CDR3 region has the DNA TGTGCCAGCTCACCACACCCCTCGGAGGTCATGAACACTGAAGCTTTCTTT. This chain uses TRBV18 with TRBJ1-1; the D is unclear. The CDR3 is 17 residues long. Germline values: CDR1 KGHSH, CDR2 LQKENI. With 1 base removed from V and 0 bases from J, the gap between germline ends came to 15 bases. The complete variable domain, with remaining parts taken from reference TRBV18 and TRBJ1-1, reads NAGVMQNPRHLVRRRGQEARLRCSPMKGHSHVYWYRQLPEEGLKFMVYLQKENIIDESGMPKERFSAEFPKEGPSILRIQQVVRGDSAAYFCASSPHPSEVMNTEAFFGQGTRLTVV.